Below, 25 T cell receptor beta chains from the same sample are listed, as sequenced in a study of cytomegalovirus exposure and HLA in healthy donors. PCR employed 60 Vbeta and 13 Jbeta primers. Sequenced by immunoSEQ multiplex PCR; TCRdb stores in-frame clones only, minus some. Its clone listing holds approximately 100,000 clones. Sequences were obtained from PBMCs. These receptors were collected from a man in his fifties or sixties in good health and CMV-seronegative.

About this clone itself: The same CDR3 arises from other DNA sequences in this sample as well. The rearrangement links TRBV7-9 to TRBJ2-7, with TRBD1 identical over 7 bases. Germline V CDR1 and CDR2: SEHNR, FQNEAQ (reference sequence). V shed 1 base, J shed 4 bases, and the junction held 4 bases outside the gene matches. This CDR3 comprises 14 residues. As DNA, the CDR3 is TGTGCCAGCAGCTTAGGAGGGGGCGGGTACGAGCAGTACTTC. It translates to CASSLGGGGYEQYF.

The CDR3: CASSMGQNSNQPQHF. The CDR3 nucleotides are TGTGCCAGTAGTATGGGACAGAATAGCAATCAGCCCCAGCATTTT. The chain combines TRBV19 with TRBJ1-5; 7 bases are a match to TRBD1. Per the germline V gene, CDR1 is LNHDA and CDR2 is SQIVND (reference sequence). The CDR3 runs to 15 residues. Unmatched junction bases numbered 2, after V lost 3 bases and J lost 0 bases.

The chain has TRBV6-1 and TRBJ2-6, with D hard to call. From germline, CDR1 is MNHNS and CDR2 SASEGT. The CDR3 is 17 amino acids. Trimming pared 1 base from V and 0 bases from J, leaving 10 bases between. The CDR3 bases are TGTGCCAGCAGTGAAGGGGCAGGATACTCTGGGGCCAACGTCCTGACTTTC. Translated, it gives CASSEGAGYSGANVLTF.

The chain employs TRBV7-9 and TRBJ2-3; weak D call: TRBD2 (6 bases). The germline V gene has CDR1 SEHNR and CDR2 FQNEAQ (reference sequence). The CDR3 contains 14 residues. V was clipped by 3 bases and J by 4 bases, with 11 bases between them. Here the CDR3 DNA reads TGTGCCAGCAGCTTCGGAGGGCGGGCAGATACGCAGTATTTT. Its protein is CASSFGGRADTQYF.

V usage is TRBV5-1 and J usage is TRBJ1-1, with D uncertain. From germline, CDR1 is SGHRS and CDR2 YFSETQ. CDR3 length: 15 residues. The V and J ends lost 3 bases and 0 bases respectively, with 12 bases between them. The CDR3 DNA reads as TGCGCCAGCAGCTCTGCAGCGGGCATGAACACTGAAGCTTTCTTT. Translated: CASSSAAGMNTEAFF. The entire variable domain, with the rest obtained from reference TRBV5-1 and TRBJ1-1, is as follows: KAGVTQTPRYLIKTRGQQVTLSCSPISGHRSVSWYQQTPGQGLQFLFEYFSETQRNKGNFPGRFSGRQFSNSRSEMNVSTLELGDSALYLCASSSAAGMNTEAFFGQGTRLTVV.

The chain uses TRBV7-9 and TRBJ2-7, with a tentative D call TRBD1 (6 bases). The CDR3 contains 15 residues. Germline V gives CDR1 SEHNR, CDR2 FQNEAQ (reference sequence). Trimming removed 7 bases from V and 0 bases from J, with 16 bases in between. As DNA, the CDR3 is TGTGCCAGCACCGAGACCCAGGGGCTCTCCTACGAGCAGTACTTC. Encoded protein: CASTETQGLSYEQYF.

The genes are TRBV7-9 and TRBJ1-1, with 7 positions matching TRBD1. J lost 4 bases, V lost 5 bases, and 10 bases had no gene match. This CDR3 contains 15 residues. Germline lookup yields CDR1 SEHNR and CDR2 FQNEAQ (reference sequence). CDR3 sequence reads: CASSQRQGGSTEAFF. DNA for the CDR3: TGTGCCAGCAGCCAGAGACAGGGAGGTTCCACTGAAGCTTTCTTT. Full variable domain (rest looked up from reference TRBV7-9 and TRBJ1-1): DTGVSQNPRHKITKRGQNVTFRCDPISEHNRLYWYRQTLGQGPEFLTYFQNEAQLEKSRLLSDRFSAERPKGSFSTLEIQRTEQGDSAMYLCASSQRQGGSTEAFFGQGTRLTVV.

As to this clone: A junction boundary mismatches the germline segment, possibly from a read error. Other DNA sequences within the sample encode an identical CDR3. This chain uses TRBV6-5 with TRBJ1-2, with a possible D match to TRBD1 (5 bases). CDR1 and CDR2 (germline): MNHEY, SVGAGI. This CDR3 spans 15 amino acids. The CDR3 loop is CASSYSLEGNYGYTF. Here the CDR3 DNA reads TGCGCCAGCAGTTACTCGTTGGAGGGGAACTATGGCTACACCTTC.

V gene TRBV6-5 combines with J gene TRBJ2-2; the match to TRBD1 covers 8 bases. The J segment lost 6 bases and the V segment lost 5 bases, leaving 8 bases of the junction unmatched. Germline CDR1 is MNHEY and CDR2 is SVGAGI. The CDR3 has 15 amino acids. The CDR3 protein is CASSKTQGAAGELFF. In DNA form, the CDR3 reads TGTGCCAGCAGTAAGACGCAGGGGGCGGCCGGGGAGCTGTTTTTT.

This chain connects TRBV2 to TRBJ2-2, with TRBD1 as a possible D gene (5 bases). CDR3 size: 13 residues. Germline lookup yields CDR1 SNHLY and CDR2 FYNNEI. The germline V and J ends were trimmed by 5 bases and 3 bases, with 7 bases remaining between them. As DNA, the CDR3 is TGTGCCAGCAGTAGACAGTACACCGGGGAGCTGTTTTTT. Translated, it gives CASSRQYTGELFF.

This chain uses TRBV27 with TRBJ2-3, with D unresolved. The CDR3 has 16 amino acids. CDR1 and CDR2 (germline): MNHEY, SMNVEV (reference sequence). Trimming took off 4 bases at V and 2 bases at J, with 16 bases between the two ends. CDR3 sequence (DNA): TGTGCCAGCAGTTCCCTCACCAGGCTTTTCACAGATACGCAGTATTTT. Translated: CASSSLTRLFTDTQYF.

The rearrangement joins TRBV7-2 to TRBJ1-2; maybe TRBD1 (5 bases). This CDR3 is built from 14 residues. Germline V gene data show CDR1 as SGHTA and CDR2 as FQGNSA. Trimming left V 5 bases short and J 7 bases short, with 17 bases between. The CDR3 reads CASSPESGGGGYTF. CDR3 DNA: TGTGCCAGCAGCCCGGAGTCGGGGGGTGGTGGCTACACCTTC.

The chain couples TRBV29-1 to TRBJ2-3, with 14 nucleotides matching TRBD2. CDR1 SQVTM and CDR2 ANQGSEA come from the germline V gene. This CDR3 comprises 16 residues. J was trimmed by 5 bases and V by 6 bases; bases with no gene match: 10. CDR3 nucleotides: TGCAGCGTGCACCCGGGACTAGCGGGGGTCAGAGATACGCAGTATTTT. Translating gives CSVHPGLAGVRDTQYF.

This chain links TRBV5-4 with TRBJ1-1; 8 bases map to TRBD1. V dropped 5 bases and J dropped 1; count of bases not matched to a gene: 7. CDR1 is SGHNT and CDR2 is YYREEE in the germline V gene (reference sequence). The CDR3 contains 15 residues. CDR3 in amino acids: CASRDEDRENTEAFF. The CDR3 DNA reads as TGTGCCAGCAGGGACGAGGACAGGGAGAACACTGAAGCTTTCTTT.

V usage is TRBV7-9 and J usage is TRBJ1-1; no clear D. CDR3 length: 13 residues. V gave up 1 base and J gave up 7 bases, with 10 bases separating them. Germline V gene lookup returns CDR1 SEHNR and CDR2 FQNEAQ (reference sequence). CDR3 in DNA: TGTGCCAGCAGCTTAGAGGTAGGCGGTGAAGCTTTCTTT. The encoded protein is CASSLEVGGEAFF. The whole variable domain, filled in from reference TRBV7-9 and TRBJ1-1, reads DTGVSQNPRHKITKRGQNVTFRCDPISEHNRLYWYRQTLGQGPEFLTYFQNEAQLEKSRLLSDRFSAERPKGSFSTLEIQRTEQGDSAMYLCASSLEVGGEAFFGQGTRLTVV.

Turning to this clone: The sample contains more than one DNA sequence encoding this CDR3. The chain combines TRBV29-1 with TRBJ1-1; 8 bases match TRBD1. This CDR3 region has 15 residues. The V gene end was trimmed by 3 bases and the J gene end by 3 bases; junction bases not matched to a gene: 9. CDR1 is SQVTM, CDR2 ANQGSEA, per germline. CDR3 in amino acids: CSVELRGRRDTEAFF. The CDR3 region has the DNA TGCAGCGTTGAGCTCAGGGGGCGCCGGGACACTGAAGCTTTCTTT.

The chain is built from TRBV15 and TRBJ2-3, with 9 bases identical to TRBD2. V dropped 3 bases and J dropped 3; count of bases not matched to a gene: 4. CDR3 length: 15 residues. The V gene's germline CDR1 is LNHNV and CDR2 YYDKDF (reference sequence). The CDR3 loop is CATSSSGGRTDTQYF. The CDR3 bases are TGTGCCACCAGCAGTAGCGGGGGAAGGACAGATACGCAGTATTTT. The entire variable domain, with the rest obtained from reference TRBV15 and TRBJ2-3, is as follows: DAMVIQNPRYQVTQFGKPVTLSCSQTLNHNVMYWYQQKSSQAPKLLFHYYDKDFNNEADTPDNFQSRRPNTSFCFLDIRSPGLGDTAMYLCATSSSGGRTDTQYFGPGTRLTVL.

Points on this clone: Other DNA variants within this sample encode the same CDR3. J is TRBJ2-5 and V is TRBV7-9; D is possibly TRBD1 (5 bases). The CDR3 extends over 12 amino acids. The germline CDR1 and CDR2 sequences are SEHNR and FQNEAQ (reference sequence). The V gene lost 5 bases and the J gene lost 5 bases, with 9 bases spanning the gap. The CDR3 loop reads CASSPQGETQYF. For the CDR3, the DNA is TGTGCCAGCAGCCCCCAGGGTGAGACCCAGTACTTC.

The chain employs TRBV5-1 and TRBJ1-4; 8 positions agree with TRBD1. This CDR3 has 14 residues. The germline V gene encodes CDR1 SGHRS and CDR2 YFSETQ. V gave up 1 base and J gave up 7 bases; unmatched junction bases: 3. The chain's CDR3 is CASSLSRGREKLFF. In DNA, the CDR3 is TGCGCCAGCAGCTTGTCCAGGGGGCGTGAAAAACTGTTTTTT.

This rearrangement joins TRBV19 to TRBJ2-5; 7 bases are a match to TRBD2. The ends lost 1 base at V and 4 bases at J; junction bases unmatched: 6. Germline-derived CDR1 and CDR2 are LNHDA and SQIVND (reference sequence). CDR3 length: 15 residues. The chain's CDR3 is CASSIVGGRGETQYF. CDR3 sequence (DNA): TGTGCCAGTAGTATAGTAGGCGGGAGAGGAGAGACCCAGTACTTC.

V usage is TRBV15 and J usage is TRBJ2-1; 8 bases line up with TRBD1. The CDR3 has 14 residues. V dropped 2 bases and J dropped 9; count of bases not matched to a gene: 6. CDR1 is LNHNV and CDR2 is YYDKDF in the germline V gene (reference sequence). CDR3 region: CATSRPQGAREQFF. In DNA, the CDR3 is TGTGCCACCAGCAGACCGCAGGGGGCTCGTGAGCAGTTCTTC.

This chain links TRBV19 with TRBJ2-2, with D perhaps matching TRBD2 (6 bases). Deletions cut 1 base from V and 6 bases from J, with 18 bases between. Germline CDR1 is LNHDA and CDR2 is SQIVND (reference sequence). This CDR3 is 17 amino acids long. CDR3 in amino acids: CASSIVHGTRGAGELFF. In DNA form, the CDR3 reads TGTGCCAGTAGTATAGTCCATGGGACTCGTGGGGCCGGGGAGCTGTTTTTT.

V gene TRBV18 combines with J gene TRBJ1-1, with D uncertain. The CDR3 sequence is 12 residues long. Germline lookup yields CDR1 KGHSH and CDR2 LQKENI. V was shortened by 3 bases and J by 10 bases, with 12 bases between the two germline ends. CDR3 sequence reads: CASSPEEYGAFF. The CDR3 bases are TGTGCCAGCTCACCGGAGGAATATGGAGCTTTCTTT.

The chain has TRBV2 and TRBJ2-7; no reliable D call. The CDR3 runs 14 residues. The germline V gene has CDR1 SNHLY and CDR2 FYNNEI. Trimming removed 4 bases from V and 2 bases from J, with 12 bases in between. The CDR3 DNA reads as TGTGCCAGCAGTGTAAGTAGATCCACCTACGAGCAGTACTTC. Translating it yields CASSVSRSTYEQYF.

The chain carries TRBV2 and TRBJ2-2; D not certain. V lost 3 bases and J 4 bases, leaving 9 bases between the germline ends. This CDR3 is built from 14 residues. The germline gives CDR1 SNHLY, CDR2 FYNNEI. The CDR3, as DNA: TGTGCCAGCAGTGAGAACGGTGGCACCGGGGAGCTGTTTTTT. Its translation: CASSENGGTGELFF.